This T cell receptor beta chain was found in a study of T cells after yellow fever vaccination. Study results and caveats: Though weaker, the secondary response peaked faster, on day 5 versus 15.

Trimming removed 1 base from V and 2 bases from J, with 10 bases in between. Germline V gene lookup returns CDR1 SGHKS and CDR2 YYEKEE (reference sequence). The CDR3 consists of 15 residues. A note on this clonotype: What it binds is unknown.

5'RACE template switching produced TCR cDNA carrying a universal primer site and UMIs. Each CDR3 protein gets one entry after TCRdb re-called the 5' RACE reads with MiXCR. This sample yields more than 450,000 distinct CDR3 sequences, of which just over 20% are seen a single time; less than 20% belongs to the top ten. The sequencing used PBMCs, collected approximately 20 days after the first yellow fever vaccination. This sequence originates from a man aged 18 to 30 who received the YFV17D yellow fever vaccine. The rearrangement uses TRBV5-5 and TRBJ2-1; D is perhaps TRBD1 (6 bases). In nucleotides, the CDR3 is TGTGCCAGCAGCTTGTTACAGGGACCCTACAATGAGCAGTTCTTC. Amino acid sequence: CASSLLQGPYNEQFF.